Each of the 10 T cell receptor beta chains below was sequenced from the same sample in a study of read filtering for tumor transcriptome and immune sequencing. This library used approximately 390 ng RNA and molecular barcoded adaptors spanning alpha/delta and beta/gamma chains. TCRdb itself ran the reads through MiXCR, one entry per CDR3 protein. Here the sample spans more than 100,000 distinct CDR3 sequences, roughly 13% being singletons. Sequenced material: a population of CD138-negative cells sorted from bone marrow. Receptors originate from a donor at least 40 years old with multiple myeloma.

This clonotype was seen at least ten times. The chain combines TRBV7-2 with TRBJ2-1, with D uncertain. Per the germline V gene, CDR1 is SGHTA and CDR2 is FQGNSA. Between the trimmed V and J ends, which lost 4 bases and 1 base, there was a span of 5 bases. This CDR3 has 13 amino acids. The CDR3 loop reads CASSYRSYNEQFF. CDR3 coding DNA: TGTGCCAGCAGCTACCGGTCCTACAATGAGCAGTTCTTC.

Points on this clonotype: A read error may be the cause here, since a much bigger clone is one base away. The CDR3 sequence: CASSGLATYNEQLF. CDR3 bases: TGTGCCAGCAGTGGACTAGCGACCTACAATGAGCAGCTCTTC. The rearrangement uses TRBV12-3 or TRBV12-4 and TRBJ2-1; 9 positions match TRBD2. The CDR3 spans 14 residues.

Notes on this clonotype: The junction and the germline gene differ at one end; a read error may be behind it. The rearrangement joins TRBV3-1 to TRBJ2-1; possible D gene TRBD1, 5 bases. This CDR3 has 15 residues. CDR1 and CDR2 (germline): LGHDT, YNNKEL (reference sequence). The CDR3 reads CVSSHPRGTYNEQFF. CDR3 coding DNA: TGTGTCAGCAGCCACCCTAGGGGTACCTACAATGAGCAGTTCTTC.

At least ten counts were recorded for this clonotype. The chain employs TRBV6-2 or TRBV6-3 and TRBJ2-3; 12 bases agree with TRBD2. This CDR3 has 15 amino acids. Trimming took 6 bases from V and 5 from J; bases not matched to a gene: 6. CDR1 and CDR2 from the germline V gene are MNHEY and SVGEGT. In DNA form, the CDR3 reads TGTGCCAGCAGGCTGACTAGCGGGAGAATAGATACGCAGTATTTT. It specifies CASRLTSGRIDTQYF.

This clonotype was detected many times. The chain employs TRBV11-2 and TRBJ2-7; possible D gene TRBD2, 5 bases. Germline V gives CDR1 SGHAT, CDR2 FQNNGV. CDR3 size: 14 residues. V was clipped by 2 bases and J by 2 bases, with 10 bases between them. In DNA, the CDR3 is TGTGCCAGCAGCTTATCGACTAATACCTACGAGCAGTACTTC. Translating gives CASSLSTNTYEQYF.

This clonotype was seen at least ten times. The chain couples TRBV20-1 to TRBJ1-6; TRBD1 agrees at 9 bases. CDR1 and CDR2 from the germline V gene are DFQATT and SNEGSKA (reference sequence). The CDR3 has 15 amino acids. The J segment lost 4 bases and the V segment lost 3 bases, leaving 4 bases of the junction unmatched. The CDR3 loop is CSARNGQGYNSPLHF. The CDR3 region has the DNA TGCAGTGCTAGGAACGGACAGGGGTATAATTCACCCCTCCACTTT.

This clonotype was recorded at least ten times. V is TRBV29-1 and J is TRBJ2-3; unclear D gene. Germline-derived CDR1 and CDR2 are SQVTM and ANQGSEA. The CDR3 length is 13 residues. Trimming pared 3 bases from V and 2 bases from J, leaving 9 bases between. The CDR3 region is CSVEGIHTDTQYF. The CDR3 DNA reads TGCAGCGTTGAGGGCATCCACACAGATACGCAGTATTTT.

Comment on this clonotype: The germline gene is not matched at one end of the junction; a read error may be the cause. This chain joins TRBV12-3 or TRBV12-4 and TRBJ2-3; 11 nucleotides match TRBD2. The CDR3 contains 16 residues. Written as DNA, the CDR3 is TGTGCCAGCAGACCTGGGACTAGCGGTCTCACAGATGCGCAGTATTTT. This codes for CASRPGTSGLTDAQYF.

This clonotype was seen many times. The rearrangement joins TRBV20-1 to TRBJ2-2, with TRBD2 identical over 8 bases. Germline-derived CDR1 and CDR2 are DFQATT and SNEGSKA (reference sequence). The CDR3 contains 15 residues. V was clipped by 3 bases and J by 5 bases; unmatched bases: 8. The chain's CDR3 is CSASGAGDRTGELFF. As DNA, the CDR3 is TGCAGTGCTAGCGGAGCGGGAGACAGGACCGGGGAGCTGTTTTTT.

This clonotype came up a few times. V and J are TRBV4-2 and TRBJ1-5, with unresolved D. Germline CDR1 reads LGHNA; CDR2 reads YNFKEQ. The CDR3 is made up of 15 amino acids. V gave up 1 base and J gave up 1 base, with 8 bases separating them. The CDR3 spells CASSQGEDSNQPQHF. CDR3 in DNA: TGTGCCAGCAGCCAAGGTGAAGACAGCAATCAGCCCCAGCATTTT.